This T cell receptor (beta chain) was identified during a study of CD8 T cells in ankylosing spondylitis. Overall study results and limits: Within ankylosing spondylitis blood, a TCR beta motif made up of seven to nine highly homologous variants appeared to be characteristic.

The CDR3 is 18 residues long. V shed 0 bases, J shed 9 bases, and the junction held 10 bases outside the gene matches. Germline loops: CDR1 MNHEY, CDR2 SVGEGT. One entry per CDR3 protein results from TCRdb running MiXCR on the 5' RACE reads. The table records about 110,000 distinct CDR3 sequences, around 24% of them present only once. This clonotype was detected many times. Its antigen is not known. The receptor was derived from a male donor with ankylosing spondylitis. The J gene is TRBJ2-1, the V gene TRBV6-2 or TRBV6-3, with 14 bases aligning to TRBD2. Material: synovial fluid, either unsorted or a sorted T cell fraction (not recorded which). The CDR3 sequence is CASSYSQRLAGGPVEQFF. The CDR3 nucleotides read TGTGCCAGCAGTTACTCCCAACGACTAGCGGGAGGGCCAGTTGAGCAGTTCTTC.